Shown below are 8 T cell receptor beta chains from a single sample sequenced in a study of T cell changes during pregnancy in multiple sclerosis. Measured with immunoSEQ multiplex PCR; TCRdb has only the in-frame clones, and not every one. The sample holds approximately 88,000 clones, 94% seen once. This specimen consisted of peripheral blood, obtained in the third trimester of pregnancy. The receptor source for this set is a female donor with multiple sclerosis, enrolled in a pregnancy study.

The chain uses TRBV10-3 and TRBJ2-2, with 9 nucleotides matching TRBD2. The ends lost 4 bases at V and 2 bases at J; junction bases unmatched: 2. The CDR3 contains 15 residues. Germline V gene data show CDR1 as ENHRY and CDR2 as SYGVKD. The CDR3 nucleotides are TGTGCCATCAGTGGGGGACTAGCTAACACCGGGGAGCTGTTTTTT. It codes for CAISGGLANTGELFF.

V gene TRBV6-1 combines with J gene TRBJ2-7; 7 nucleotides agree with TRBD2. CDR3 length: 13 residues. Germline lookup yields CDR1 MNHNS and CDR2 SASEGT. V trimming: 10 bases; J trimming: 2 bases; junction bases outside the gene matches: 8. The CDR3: CAIPGTNTYEQYF. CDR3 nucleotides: TGTGCCATCCCCGGGACTAACACCTACGAGCAGTACTTC.

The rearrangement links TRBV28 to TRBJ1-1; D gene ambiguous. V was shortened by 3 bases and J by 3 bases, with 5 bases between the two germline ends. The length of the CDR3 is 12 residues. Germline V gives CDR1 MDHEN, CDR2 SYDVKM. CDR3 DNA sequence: TGTGCCAGCAGTTTCTTTCACACTGAAGCTTTCTTT. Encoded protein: CASSFFHTEAFF.

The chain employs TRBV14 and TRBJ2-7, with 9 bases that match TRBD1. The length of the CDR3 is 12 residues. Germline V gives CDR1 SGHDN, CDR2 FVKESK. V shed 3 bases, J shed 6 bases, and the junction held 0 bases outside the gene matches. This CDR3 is CASSQTGGEQYF. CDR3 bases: TGTGCCAGCAGCCAGACAGGGGGCGAGCAGTACTTC.

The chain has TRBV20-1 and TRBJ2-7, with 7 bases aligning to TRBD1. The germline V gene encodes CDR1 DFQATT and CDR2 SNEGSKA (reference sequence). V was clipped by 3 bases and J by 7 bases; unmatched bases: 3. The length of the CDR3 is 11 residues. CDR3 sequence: CSASRDREQYF. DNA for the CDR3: TGCAGTGCTAGCCGGGACAGAGAGCAGTACTTC.

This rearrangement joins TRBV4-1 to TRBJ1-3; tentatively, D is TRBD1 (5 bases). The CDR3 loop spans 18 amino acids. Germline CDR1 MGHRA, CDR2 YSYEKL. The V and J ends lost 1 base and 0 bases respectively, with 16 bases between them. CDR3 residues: CASSQGGVRGSSGNTIYF. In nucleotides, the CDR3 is TGCGCCAGCAGCCAAGGGGGGGTCCGGGGTAGCTCTGGAAACACCATATATTTT.

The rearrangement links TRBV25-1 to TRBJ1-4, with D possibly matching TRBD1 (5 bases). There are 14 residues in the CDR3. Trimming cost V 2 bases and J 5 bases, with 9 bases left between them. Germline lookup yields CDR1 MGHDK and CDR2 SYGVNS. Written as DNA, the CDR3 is TGTGCCAGCAGTGAACGACAGACAAATGAAAAACTGTTTTTT. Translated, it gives CASSERQTNEKLFF.

The DNA for the CDR3 is TGCGCCAGCAGCTTGGGGACAGGGGGCTCCTATGGCTACACCTTC. Translated: CASSLGTGGSYGYTF. The chain recombines TRBV5-1 with TRBJ1-2; 11 bases are shared with TRBD1. The germline gives CDR1 SGHRS, CDR2 YFSETQ. CDR3 size: 15 residues. The ends lost 0 bases at V and 4 bases at J; junction bases unmatched: 2.